The source of this TCR beta chain is a study of human T cells and chemical hapten exposure. The study used a library that attached unique molecular identifiers to individual cDNA molecules. Using its own MiXCR run on the RACE reads, TCRdb lists one record per CDR3 protein. Here the sample spans some 52,000 distinct CDR3 sequences, 9.9% being singletons. The CDR3 loop spans 14 amino acids. The germline V gene has CDR1 LGHDT and CDR2 YNNKEL (reference sequence). With V trimmed by 5 bases and J by 6 bases, 4 bases remained unmatched. This clonotype has only a few counts. This sample's time point: patch test 3, about 24 weeks after DPC sensitization. As for treatment: therapeutic diphenylcyclopropenone sensitization with weekly scalp DPC.

This TCR derives from a woman in her thirties or forties with alopecia areata. Some clones in this sample may be carry-over from other donors' samples. The specimen comprised whole blood, sampled in connection with sensitization to the hapten diphenylcyclopropenone (DPC). The chain employs TRBV3-1 and TRBJ1-5; 10 bases fit TRBD1. The CDR3 reads CASSLGQGIQPQHF. The CDR3, as DNA: TGTGCCAGCAGCTTGGGACAGGGGATTCAGCCCCAGCATTTT.